A selection of T cell receptor beta chains follows, all from one sample in a study of T cell repertoires in cytomegalovirus infection. Their antigen targets remain unknown. TCRdb re-analysed the reads in MiXCR, keeping a single row per CDR3 protein. The repertoire consists of about 71,000 distinct CDR3 sequences, with approximately 22% occurring once and the leading ten covering roughly two thirds. The sequencing used CD8+ T cells from cultured PBMCs, collected from culture after CMV antigen stimulation. The receptors originated from a human donor in good health (CMV status not recorded). Some clones in this sample may be carry-over from other donors' samples. The CDR3 runs from the conserved cysteine through the conserved F or W. Fields, in order: J gene, clone size, V gene, D gene, CDR3 DNA, CDR3 protein. The D gene is left open where the match is weak. Size values are once, few and many counts, or a class for expanded clones, and some rows have none.

TRBJ2-1	.	TRBV29-1	.	TGCAGCGTTGAAGACCCTCGAAGGGAGTCCTACAATGAGCAGTTCTTC	CSVEDPRRESYNEQFF
TRBJ2-3	.	TRBV6-5	TRBD2	TGTGCCAGCAGTTCACGCCAAGGTTTAGCGGGGGAAAGCACAGATACGCAGTATTTT	CASSSRQGLAGESTDTQYF
TRBJ2-7	.	TRBV11-2	TRBD1	TGTGCCAGCAGCTTAGCTGGGACAGCCTCCTACGAGCAGTACTTC	CASSLAGTASYEQYF
TRBJ2-7	.	TRBV7-9	TRBD1	TGTGCCAGCAGCTTATTCTCCGGACAGGGACTCTCCTACGAGCAGTACTTC	CASSLFSGQGLSYEQYF
TRBJ2-7	.	TRBV12-5	TRBD1	TGTGCTAGTGGTTTCCCTTCCTCTCCGGGACAGGGTAACGAGCAGTACTTC	CASGFPSSPGQGNEQYF
TRBJ2-7	.	TRBV7-8	TRBD1	TGTGCCAGCAGCTTACCAGGGGGCGAATACGAGCAGTACTTC	CASSLPGGEYEQYF
TRBJ2-7	.	TRBV5-1	TRBD2	TGCGCCAGCAGCTTGGGGACTAGCGGGGGGCTTGTCTACGAGCAGTACTTC	CASSLGTSGGLVYEQYF
TRBJ1-4	.	TRBV7-8	.	TGTGCCAGCAGCTTAGATAGGGCTAATGAAAAACTGTTTTTT	CASSLDRANEKLFF
TRBJ1-4	few	TRBV4-1	.	TGCGCCAGCAGCCCCCCGGTGGGTGGTAATGAAAAACTGTTTTTT	CASSPPVGGNEKLFF
TRBJ1-4	.	TRBV6-2/TRBV6-3	TRBD1	TGTGCCAGCAGTTACTCGAAGGCAGGGGGTGAAAAACTGTTTTTT	CASSYSKAGGEKLFF
TRBJ1-1	.	TRBV12-3/TRBV12-4	TRBD1	TGTGCCAGCAGTCCGGGGGGACAGGGCACTGAAGCTTTCTTT	CASSPGGQGTEAFF
TRBJ2-7	many	TRBV28	.	TGTGCCAGCAGTTTATCCACGATTATGAGGGCAGGGTCCTACGAGCAGTACTTC	CASSLSTIMRAGSYEQYF
TRBJ1-4	many	TRBV12-3/TRBV12-4	.	TGTGCCAGCAGTAAGACGTTGGGGGCAACTAATGAAAAACTGTTTTTT	CASSKTLGATNEKLFF
TRBJ2-5	few	TRBV6-8	.	TGTGCCAGCAGCCGGGGCCTCGAGACCCAGTACTTC	CASSRGLETQYF
TRBJ1-1	.	TRBV6-2/TRBV6-3	.	TGTGCCAGCAGCCGGACCTATGCAACCACGAACACTGAAGCTTTCTTT	CASSRTYATTNTEAFF
TRBJ2-5	.	TRBV9	.	TGTGCCAGCAGCAACTCGGACCTCCAAGAGACCCAGTACTTC	CASSNSDLQETQYF
TRBJ2-6	few	TRBV7-9	.	TGTGCCAGCAGCTTTTCCGGGGGTTCCTCTGGGGCCAACGTCCTGACTTTC	CASSFSGGSSGANVLTF
TRBJ2-5	.	TRBV12-3/TRBV12-4	.	TGTGCCAGCAGTAGTAAAGGAACGTTAGAGACCCAGTACTTC	CASSSKGTLETQYF
TRBJ1-1	many	TRBV12-3/TRBV12-4	.	TGTGCCAGCAGCTTTGGGAACACTGAAGCTTTCTTT	CASSFGNTEAFF
TRBJ1-2	.	TRBV7-9	.	TGTGCCAGCAGCATAGGGGACAATGGCTACACCTTC	CASSIGDNGYTF
TRBJ2-3	few	TRBV6-1	TRBD1	TGTGCCAGCTTGGATCCCCCGACAGGGCGGTTGACAGATACGCAGTATTTT	CASLDPPTGRLTDTQYF
TRBJ2-5	.	TRBV7-2	TRBD1	TGTGCCAGCAGCCCCCCAGGGGGACAAGAGACCCAGTACTTC	CASSPPGGQETQYF
TRBJ1-2	few	TRBV12-3/TRBV12-4	.	TGTGCCAGCAGTTTAGGGGCAGCCCCGGGGGTCTATGGCTACACCTTC	CASSLGAAPGVYGYTF
TRBJ2-1	.	TRBV7-6	TRBD2	TGTGCCAGCCAAAGAGGCGGGGGGTTTCCTGAGCAGTTCTTC	CASQRGGGFPEQFF
TRBJ2-7	many	TRBV7-2	TRBD1	TGTGCCAGCAGTCGAGGGGGCGCGGCTAGCTACGAGCAGTACTTC	CASSRGGAASYEQYF
TRBJ2-4	few	TRBV11-2	TRBD1	TGTGCCAGCAGGCCCCAATCCGGGACAGAGACCAAAAACATTCAGTACTTC	CASRPQSGTETKNIQYF
TRBJ1-4	few	TRBV7-2	.	TGTGCCAGCAGCTACACCGGGACCGCAATTGGGAAACTGTTTTTT	CASSYTGTAIGKLFF
TRBJ1-2	.	TRBV7-9	.	TGTGCCAGCAGCTCCTCTGATGAGAACTATGGCTACACCTTC	CASSSSDENYGYTF
TRBJ2-1	.	TRBV5-6	.	TGTGCCAGCAGCTTGGATCGGGCCGGGGCGACTTACAATGAGCAGTTCTTC	CASSLDRAGATYNEQFF
TRBJ2-2	.	TRBV6-5	TRBD1	TGTGCCAGCAGTTACTCGGTTAGGGGGCCCACCGGGGAGCTGTTTTTT	CASSYSVRGPTGELFF
TRBJ2-5	few	TRBV7-9	.	TGTGCCAGCAGCTTAGCAGCCCCGACCCAGTACTTC	CASSLAAPTQYF
TRBJ1-3	few	TRBV5-6	.	TGTGCCAGCAGCCCTCTTGGCGTCACAGGAAACACCATATATTTT	CASSPLGVTGNTIYF
TRBJ1-5	many	TRBV27	.	TGTGCCAGCGGGGGGTATCGCAATCAGCCCCAGCATTTT	CASGGYRNQPQHF
TRBJ1-1	.	TRBV19	.	TGTGCCAGTAGTATTCTCGTGAACACTGAAGCTTTCTTT	CASSILVNTEAFF
TRBJ2-5	.	TRBV12-3/TRBV12-4	TRBD2	TGTGCCAGCAGAGGGACTAGCGGGGGCCAAGAGACCCAGTACTTC	CASRGTSGGQETQYF
TRBJ2-2	.	TRBV24-1	.	TGTGCCACCAGTGATTGGGGACTTAACACCGGGGAGCTGTTTTTT	CATSDWGLNTGELFF
TRBJ2-7	.	TRBV19	TRBD1	TGTGCCAGTTCACAGGGGAGCTCCTACGAGCAGTACTTC	CASSQGSSYEQYF
TRBJ2-7	few	TRBV28	.	TGTGCCAGCAGTTCCCCGACCGAGCAGTACTTC	CASSSPTEQYF
TRBJ1-5	few	TRBV13	TRBD1	TGTGCCAGCAGCTTAGGCAGGGGGGGTCGGCCCCAGCATTTT	CASSLGRGGRPQHF